What follows are 6 T cell receptor beta chains derived from one specimen sequenced in a study of metastatic and nonmetastatic thyroid tumors (dated by TCRdb to the early 2020s). Libraries were made using PCR. TCRdb names Illumina HiSeq 4000 as the instrument used. TCRdb itself trimmed the public reads at Q25 with fastp, ran MiXCR and retained productive beta chains. This sample gives about 25,000 clones in total; 20% to 25% of them show up just once. Of the sample, approximately 30% falls within the top ten clones. None of the patients had been given any treatment before thyroid surgery. Sequenced sample: blood. The receptor set was obtained from a male donor with papillary thyroid cancer or a benign thyroid nodule (not recorded which). Some clones in this sample may be carry-over from other donors' samples.

About this clone itself: A read error may account for a junction end that differs from germline. The gene calls are TRBV27 and TRBJ1-1; D uncertain. The CDR3 runs to 13 residues. Germline CDR1 reads MNHEY; CDR2 reads SMNVEV (reference sequence). The CDR3 loop reads CVSSLTRYTEAFF. In nucleotides, the CDR3 is TGTGTCAGCAGTTTGACGCGGTACACTGAAGCGTTCTTT.

This clone has at least ten counts. The chain uses TRBV20-1 and TRBJ2-7, with D maybe TRBD2 (6 bases). CDR1 DFQATT and CDR2 SNEGSKA come from the germline V gene (reference sequence). V was shortened by 4 bases and J by 0 bases, with 16 bases between the two germline ends. This CDR3 contains 15 residues. The CDR3 nucleotides read TGCAGTGCTACGAGAGCCGGGACTGTCTCCTACGAGCAGTACTTC. It is translated as CSATRAGTVSYEQYF.

At least ten counts were recorded for this clone. The V call is TRBV6-4, the J call TRBJ2-1; D perhaps matches TRBD1 (5 bases). The V gene's germline CDR1 is MRHNA and CDR2 SNTAGT. Trimming left V 0 bases short and J 6 bases short, with 9 bases between. CDR3 length: 14 amino acids. The CDR3 loop reads CASSDSDSRNEQFF. CDR3 bases: TGTGCCAGCAGTGACTCAGACAGCCGCAATGAGCAGTTCTTC.

In this sample, this clone turned up many times. The V gene is TRBV20-1, the J gene TRBJ2-1, with 13 bases fitting TRBD2. The germline V gene encodes CDR1 DFQATT and CDR2 SNEGSKA (reference sequence). The CDR3 is made up of 15 amino acids. The V segment lost 6 bases and the J segment 0 bases; nucleotides outside the gene matches: 2. The CDR3 protein is CSARTSGSSYNEQFF. CDR3 DNA sequence: TGCAGTGCGAGGACTAGCGGGAGCTCCTACAATGAGCAGTTCTTC.

With respect to this clone: A junction end diverges from the germline sequence, so it may reflect a read error. J is TRBJ2-7 and V is TRBV11-2; no reliable D call. CDR3 size: 14 residues. Looked up from germline, CDR1 is SGHAT and CDR2 is FQNNGV. The CDR3 reads CDSSPGLSSYQQYF. The CDR3 DNA reads as TGTGACAGCAGCCCCGGGCTATCCTCCTACCAGCAGTACTTC.

This rearrangement joins TRBV28 to TRBJ1-2, with TRBD1 as a possible D gene (5 bases). The V gene lost 6 bases and the J gene lost 4 bases, with 24 bases spanning the gap. The CDR3 consists of 17 residues. CDR1 and CDR2 from the germline V gene are MDHEN and SYDVKM. The CDR3 spells CASSLGGRVWGSYGYTF. In DNA form, the CDR3 reads TGTGCCAGCAGCCTCGGGGGGAGAGTGTGGGGCTCCTATGGCTACACCTTC.